This TCR beta chain was documented in a study of T cell repertoires in cytomegalovirus infection. There are a few counts of this clonotype. As yet, its antigen is unknown. V was clipped by 0 bases and J by 0 bases, with 11 bases between them. CDR3 length: 16 residues. CDR1 and CDR2 from the germline V gene are SGHVS and FNYEAQ. From the reads, TCRdb called clonotypes with MiXCR, one entry per CDR3 protein. The sample carries about 600,000 distinct CDR3 sequences, 20% to 25% recorded once. Study-wide results and caveats: Ex vivo, HLA-C-restricted CMV-specific TCR beta clonotypes prevailed over the rest of the response.

Specimen: CD8+ T cells from PBMCs. The J gene is TRBJ1-1, the V gene TRBV7-6; D not resolved. This TCR came from a human donor in good health (CMV status not recorded). Some clones in this sample may be carry-over from other donors' samples. The CDR3 is CASSLAELPMNTEAFF. In nucleotides, the CDR3 is TGTGCCAGCAGCTTAGCGGAACTGCCCATGAACACTGAAGCTTTCTTT.